The present T cell receptor beta chain was sequenced within a study of OX40 agonist ivuxolimab in advanced cancers. Study summary: Ivuxolimab, which is an agonistic anti-OX40 (CD134) antibody, was administered to the patients.

Study findings and constraints: Among patients with partial responses at 0.1-3.0 mg/kg, clonal expansion was among the lowest.

The table came from immunoSEQ multiplex PCR; TCRdb's copy has only in-frame clones and leaves some out. In the table there are tens of thousands of clones, approximately 89% of which are singletons. The germline V gene has CDR1 MNHEY and CDR2 SMNVEV (reference sequence). The length of the CDR3 is 13 residues. Unmatched junction bases numbered 3, after V lost 6 bases and J lost 2 bases. About this clone itself: Its antigen is undetermined.

The chain links TRBV27 to TRBJ1-2; 7 bases are shared with TRBD1. The sample in question was CD4+ or CD8+ T cells sorted from blood, obtained in a trial of the OX40 agonist ivuxolimab. The TCR comes from an adult with an advanced solid tumor such as melanoma, head and neck, liver or kidney cancer. The CDR3 protein is CASSPGQNYGYTF. DNA for the CDR3: TGTGCCAGCAGCCCGGGACAGAACTATGGCTACACCTTC.